The entry below gives a single T cell receptor (beta chain) sequence along with its context. Trimming left V 1 base short and J 9 bases short, with 14 bases between. The length of the CDR3 is 14 residues. Germline CDR1 and CDR2: SGHNT and YYREEE (reference sequence). Original data processing: Reference gene primer amplification in the assay estimated nucleated cell counts. TCRdb's copy holds only in-frame clones and misses some; the assay was immunoSEQ multiplex PCR. From that table come the V and J calls and clone size; the DNA was used to work out D and trimming. The sample holds roughly 300,000 clones; over 75% are singletons and the top ten take 7.8%. The source of the sample is a study of blood T cell repertoires in COVID-19. At the level of the study: The origin of the acute and convalescent COVID-19 samples was the United States, Italy and Spain. PBMCs, B-cell-depleted T cells, or T cells provided the cDNA or gDNA that made up the material.

The sequencing input was peripheral blood. The clonotype originates from a woman between 45 and 60 years old who had recovered from COVID-19. The J gene is TRBJ2-1, the V gene TRBV5-4; D possibly corresponds to TRBD2 (6 bases). CDR3 nucleotide sequence: TGTGCCAGCAGCTTGTCGGGTAGGGGACTTGAGCAGTTCTTC. Translated: CASSLSGRGLEQFF. Supplemented by reference TRBV5-4 and TRBJ2-1, the full variable domain reads ETGVTQSPTHLIKTRGQQVTLRCSSQSGHNTVSWYQQALGQGPQFIFQYYREEENGRGNFPPRFSGLQFPNYSSELNVNALELDDSALYLCASSLSGRGLEQFFGPGTRLTVL.